The text below deals with one TCR beta chain. The sample is drawn from a study of blood T cell repertoires in COVID-19. In the study overall: The United States, Italy and Spain supplied acute and convalescent COVID-19 samples. Nucleic acid was either cDNA or gDNA, and it came from T cells, B-cell-depleted T cells, or PBMCs.

The CDR3 sequence is 15 residues long. Trimming shortened V by 7 bases and J by 0 bases, and 15 bases separated the two germline ends. Germline V gene lookup returns CDR1 MDHEN and CDR2 SYDVKM. Original handling: From reference gene primer amplification, estimates of nucleated cell counts were derived. Clones were sequenced by immunoSEQ multiplex PCR, and TCRdb holds only the in-frame ones, with some missing. The DNA gave D and trimming, while V, J and clone size come from that table. The sample yields about 280,000 clones, roughly 80% seen once. The sample consisted of peripheral blood. The gene calls are TRBV28 and TRBJ1-2; tentatively, D is TRBD1 (6 bases). The TCR comes from a woman between 45 and 60 years old who had recovered from COVID-19. CDR3 nucleotides: TGTGCCAGCAACCCCGTGGGGGCCGCTAACTATGGCTACACCTTC. Its protein product is CASNPVGAANYGYTF.